The next 10 T cell receptor beta chains were all read from a single sample in a study of T cell responses to AZD1222 COVID-19 vaccine. Libraries were prepared by immunoSEQ multiplex PCR; TCRdb keeps only in-frame clonotypes and omits some of them. The profile shows 100,000 to 150,000 clones, 86% of them singletons. This specimen was peripheral blood, taken 28 days after the second AZD1222 dose. The receptor set was obtained from an adult who received the AZD1222 COVID-19 vaccine.

The chain joins TRBV30 to TRBJ1-2; D unresolved. The CDR3 is 13 amino acids. V was clipped by 7 bases and J by 4 bases, with 16 bases between them. The germline gives CDR1 GTSNPN, CDR2 SVGIG (reference sequence). CDR3 nucleotide sequence: TGTGCCTCTAACCCAGGCGGCCCCTATGGCTACACCTTC. Translated, it gives CASNPGGPYGYTF.

The gene calls are TRBV6-1 and TRBJ1-2, with no clear D. The CDR3 covers 13 residues. Trimming took off 2 bases at V and 2 bases at J, with 6 bases between the two ends. Germline-derived CDR1 and CDR2 are MNHNS and SASEGT. CDR3 loop: CASSERYNYGYTF. CDR3 sequence (DNA): TGTGCCAGCAGTGAAAGGTACAACTATGGCTACACCTTC.

The count of this clone is one. This chain links TRBV2 with TRBJ1-5; 7 nucleotides align to TRBD1. The V and J ends lost 6 bases and 4 bases, in that order; junction bases with no gene match: 6. CDR1 and CDR2 from the germline V gene are SNHLY and FYNNEI. The CDR3 has 14 amino acids. The CDR3 loop reads CASSFTGVNQPQHF. For the CDR3, the DNA is TGTGCCAGCAGCTTTACAGGGGTAAATCAGCCCCAGCATTTT.

This sequence joins TRBV6-2 or TRBV6-3 and TRBJ2-3; D is undetermined. Germline CDR1 MNHEY, CDR2 SVGEGT. Trimming took off 5 bases at V and 2 bases at J, with 2 bases between the two ends. The CDR3 length is 11 residues. In DNA, the CDR3 is TGTGCCAGCAGTCACACAGATACGCAGTATTTT. Its translation: CASSHTDTQYF.

This clone was detected once. The chain has TRBV4-2 and TRBJ2-7, with 8 bases lining up with TRBD2. The CDR3 is made up of 14 amino acids. The V gene's germline CDR1 is LGHNA and CDR2 YNFKEQ. J was trimmed by 11 bases and V by 1 base; bases with no gene match: 10. CDR3 DNA: TGTGCCAGCAGCCAAGGAGATTCGGGGGGGCAGGAGTACTTC. Translation: CASSQGDSGGQEYF.

This clone was picked up a small number of times. This chain's CDR3 is CASSPLDRGSNQPQHF. The CDR3 coding sequence is TGTGCCAGCAGTCCCCTAGACAGGGGTAGCAATCAGCCCCAGCATTTT. The V and J genes are TRBV27 and TRBJ1-5; 8 bases line up with TRBD1. Germline V CDR1 and CDR2: MNHEY, SMNVEV (reference sequence). Trimming cost V 5 bases and J 0 bases; bases outside gene matches: 6. CDR3 length: 16 amino acids.

V usage is TRBV5-1 and J usage is TRBJ1-4; D unclear. The CDR3 has 13 residues. CDR1 is SGHRS, CDR2 YFSETQ, per germline. The V end was cut by 4 bases, the J end by 3 bases, with 7 bases between. The CDR3 nucleotides are TGCGCCAGCAGCATGACGGCTAATGAAAAACTGTTTTTT. Its translation is CASSMTANEKLFF. Full variable domain (rest looked up from reference TRBV5-1 and TRBJ1-4): KAGVTQTPRYLIKTRGQQVTLSCSPISGHRSVSWYQQTPGQGLQFLFEYFSETQRNKGNFPGRFSGRQFSNSRSEMNVSTLELGDSALYLCASSMTANEKLFFGSGTQLSVL.

This chain connects TRBV11-2 to TRBJ2-2, with D uncertain. This CDR3 is built from 13 residues. Germline CDR1 and CDR2: SGHAT and FQNNGV. With 5 bases removed from V and 4 bases from J, the gap between germline ends came to 8 bases. The CDR3 protein is CASSPHITGELFF. The CDR3 bases are TGTGCCAGCAGCCCGCATATCACCGGGGAGCTGTTTTTT.

J is TRBJ2-7 and V is TRBV11-2, with D unclear. Per germline, CDR1 SGHAT and CDR2 FQNNGV. This CDR3 contains 13 residues. V was trimmed by 3 bases and J by 0 bases, leaving 6 bases between them. The CDR3 is CASSFAVSYEQYF. DNA for the CDR3: TGTGCCAGCAGCTTCGCGGTCTCCTACGAGCAGTACTTC.

J is TRBJ1-2 and V is TRBV7-8; D is undetermined. The V gene lost 5 bases and the J gene lost 7 bases, with 17 bases spanning the gap. Per the germline V gene, CDR1 is SGHVS and CDR2 is FQNEAQ. The CDR3 runs to 14 residues. The chain's CDR3 is CASSLGPPLSGYTF. The CDR3 bases are TGTGCCAGCAGCCTAGGTCCCCCGCTTAGTGGCTACACCTTC.